One T cell receptor (beta chain) is described in this entry. The CDR3 has 18 amino acids. Germline lookup yields CDR1 SQVTM and CDR2 ANQGSEA. V was pared by 7 bases and J by 2 bases, with 19 bases of the junction left unmatched. Authors' data handling: Estimation of nucleated cell counts relied on the amplification of reference gene primers. The repertoire was sequenced with immunoSEQ multiplex PCR; TCRdb's copy has only in-frame clones and lacks some. That table supplies the V and J calls and clone size; D and trimming were determined from the DNA. Found here are approximately 110,000 clones, 70% to 90% of them singletons; the top ten hold 2% to 2.5%. This sample is drawn from a study of blood T cell repertoires in COVID-19.

This chain connects TRBV29-1 to TRBJ2-3, with 9 bases matching TRBD2. The source is a human donor in a cohort sampled during active COVID-19. The sequenced sample consisted of peripheral blood. The CDR3 sequence is CSGARGRERGRYTDTQYF. In DNA form, the CDR3 reads TGCAGCGGGGCCCGCGGGAGGGAGCGGGGGCGATACACAGATACGCAGTATTTT.